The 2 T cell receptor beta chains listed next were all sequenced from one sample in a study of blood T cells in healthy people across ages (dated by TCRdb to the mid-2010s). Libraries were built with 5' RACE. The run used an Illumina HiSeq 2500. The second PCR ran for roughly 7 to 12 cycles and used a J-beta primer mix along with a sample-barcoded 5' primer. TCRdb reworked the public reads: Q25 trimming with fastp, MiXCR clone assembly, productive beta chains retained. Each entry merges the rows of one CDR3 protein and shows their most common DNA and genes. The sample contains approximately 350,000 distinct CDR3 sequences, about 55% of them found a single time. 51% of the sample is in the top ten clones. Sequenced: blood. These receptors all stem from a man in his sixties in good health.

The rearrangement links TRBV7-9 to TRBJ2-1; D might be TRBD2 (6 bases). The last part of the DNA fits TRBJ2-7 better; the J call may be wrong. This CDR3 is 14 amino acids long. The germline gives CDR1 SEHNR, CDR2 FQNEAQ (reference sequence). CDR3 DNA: TGTGCCAGCAGCTCCGAGCGGGCAGCCTACGAGCAGTACTTC. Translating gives CASSSERAAYEQYF.

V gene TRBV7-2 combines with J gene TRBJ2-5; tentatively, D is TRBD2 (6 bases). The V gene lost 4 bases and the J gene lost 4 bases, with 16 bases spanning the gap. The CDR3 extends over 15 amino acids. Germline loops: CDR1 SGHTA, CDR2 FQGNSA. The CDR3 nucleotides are TGTGCCAGCAGCTACCCCGGAGGGCGATTAGAGACCCAGTACTTC. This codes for CASSYPGGRLETQYF.